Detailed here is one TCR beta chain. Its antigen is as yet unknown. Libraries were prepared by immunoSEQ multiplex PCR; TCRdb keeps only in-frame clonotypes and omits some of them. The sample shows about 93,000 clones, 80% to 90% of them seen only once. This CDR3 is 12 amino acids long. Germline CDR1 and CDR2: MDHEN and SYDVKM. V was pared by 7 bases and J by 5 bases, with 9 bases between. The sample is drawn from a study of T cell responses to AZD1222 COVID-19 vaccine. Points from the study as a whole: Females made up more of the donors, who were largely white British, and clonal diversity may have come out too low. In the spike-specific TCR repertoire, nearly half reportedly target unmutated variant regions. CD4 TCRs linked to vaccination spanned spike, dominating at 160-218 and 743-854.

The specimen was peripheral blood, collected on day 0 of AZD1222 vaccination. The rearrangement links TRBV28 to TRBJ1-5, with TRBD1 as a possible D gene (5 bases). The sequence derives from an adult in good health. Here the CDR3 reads CASTLGHQPQHF. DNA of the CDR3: TGTGCCAGCACCTTGGGGCATCAGCCCCAGCATTTT.